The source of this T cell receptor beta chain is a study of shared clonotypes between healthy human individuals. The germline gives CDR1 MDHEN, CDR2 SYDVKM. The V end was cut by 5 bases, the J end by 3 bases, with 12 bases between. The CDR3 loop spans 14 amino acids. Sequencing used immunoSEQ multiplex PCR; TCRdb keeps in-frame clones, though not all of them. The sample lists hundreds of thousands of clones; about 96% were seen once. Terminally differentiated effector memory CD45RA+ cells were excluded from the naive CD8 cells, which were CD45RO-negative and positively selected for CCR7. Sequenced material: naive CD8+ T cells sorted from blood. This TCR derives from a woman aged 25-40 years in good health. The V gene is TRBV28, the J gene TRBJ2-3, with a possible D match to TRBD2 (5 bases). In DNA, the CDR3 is TGTGCCAGCAGTCGGTCGGGCGGGACAGATACGCAGTATTTT. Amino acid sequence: CASSRSGGTDTQYF.